The rows below give T cell receptor beta chains drawn from one sample of a study of OX40 agonist ivuxolimab in advanced cancers. Clones were read by immunoSEQ multiplex PCR, and TCRdb kept only the in-frame ones, dropping some. The table includes approximately 100,000 clones, about 87% detected once. The material was CD4+ or CD8+ T cells sorted from blood, obtained in a trial of the OX40 agonist ivuxolimab. The receptors come from an adult with an advanced solid tumor such as melanoma, head and neck, liver or kidney cancer. CDR3s include the opening cysteine and the closing phenylalanine or tryptophan. Fields, in order: clone size, V gene, D gene, J gene, CDR3 DNA, CDR3 protein. The D gene is left open where the match is weak. Clone size is not always given. Where it is, it says once, few, many or a class for expanded clones.

>.|TRBV27|.|TRBJ2-6
TGTGCCAGCAGCCCATTGTCCGGTGGATCTGGGGCCAACGTCCTGACTTTC
CASSPLSGGSGANVLTF
>.|TRBV27|.|TRBJ2-7
TGTGCCAGCAGTTGGCAGGGGGAGGGCTACGAGCAGTACTTC
CASSWQGEGYEQYF
>.|TRBV18|TRBD2|TRBJ2-5
TGTGCCAGCTCACCACGACTAGCGGGGGGGCCTGAGACCCAGTACTTC
CASSPRLAGGPETQYF
>few|TRBV11-2|.|TRBJ1-2
TGTGCCAGCAGCTTACTCTGGACCGGGAAATATGGCTACACCTTC
CASSLLWTGKYGYTF
>.|TRBV7-3|.|TRBJ2-1
TGTGCCAGCAGCTTTGTGGGGGCGTACAATGAGCAGTTCTTC
CASSFVGAYNEQFF
>.|TRBV27|.|TRBJ2-7
TGTGCCAGCAGTTTAGGTACAGGGTCCCCCTACGAGCAGTACTTC
CASSLGTGSPYEQYF
>.|TRBV4-1|.|TRBJ1-2
TGCGCCAGCAGCCAGCGGACAGAGTCTAACTATGGCTACACCTTC
CASSQRTESNYGYTF
>few|TRBV20-1|.|TRBJ1-1
TGCAGTGGGCTGATGAACACTGAAGCTTTCTTT
CSGLMNTEAFF
>.|TRBV5-6|.|TRBJ1-6
TGTGCCAGCAGCTTTCGAGGGATTAACGATTCACCCCTCCACTTT
CASSFRGINDSPLHF
>.|TRBV18|.|TRBJ1-5
TGTGCCAGCTCACCAGAAGAGGCCAATCAGCCCCAGCATTTT
CASSPEEANQPQHF
>.|TRBV7-8|.|TRBJ2-5
TGTGCCAGCAGCTTAACGTTCGGAGAGACCCAGTACTTC
CASSLTFGETQYF
>.|TRBV28|.|TRBJ1-2
TGTGCCAGCAGTCCCCAGGTGCGGGCGGGCGGCTACACCTTC
CASSPQVRAGGYTF
>.|TRBV7-9|TRBD1|TRBJ2-2
TGTGCCAGCAGCTCTTACGACAGGGAGAACACCGGGGAGCTGTTTTTT
CASSSYDRENTGELFF
>.|TRBV7-2|.|TRBJ2-1
TGTGCCAGCAGCTTACTCGATAGCTCCTACAATGAGCAGTTCTTC
CASSLLDSSYNEQFF
>.|TRBV27|.|TRBJ1-5
TGTGCCACCCGGGAGGCAGGGGATTACCGGCCCCAGCATTTT
CATREAGDYRPQHF
>.|TRBV6-6|.|TRBJ2-7
TGTGCCAGCAGTTACGAGGGACGCGAGCAGTACTTC
CASSYEGREQYF
>.|TRBV5-8|.|TRBJ2-5
TGTGCCAGCAGCTTGGAAGAGACCCAGTACTTC
CASSLEETQYF
>.|TRBV5-1|.|TRBJ1-2
TGCGCCAGCAGCTTGGACCTCCTAGCTAACTATGGCTACACCTTC
CASSLDLLANYGYTF
>.|TRBV30|TRBD1|TRBJ1-4
TGTGCCTGGAGTAAGTGGACAGGGGATGAAAAACTGTTTTTT
CAWSKWTGDEKLFF
>.|TRBV5-4|TRBD1|TRBJ2-2
TGTGCCAGCAGCCCGGCACAGGGGTTGACCGGGGAGCTGTTTTTT
CASSPAQGLTGELFF
>.|TRBV29-1|.|TRBJ2-7
TGCAGCGTTTCAGAAACCGCCGCCTACGAGCAGTACTTC
CSVSETAAYEQYF
>.|TRBV30|.|TRBJ1-3
TGTGCCTGGGGGACAAGCGGAAACACCATATATTTT
CAWGTSGNTIYF
>.|TRBV7-8|.|TRBJ2-4
TGTGCCAGCAGCCGTTCACGCGACTGGCCAGGGAGGCTAGCCAAAAACATTCAGTACTTC
CASSRSRDWPGRLAKNIQYF
>.|TRBV7-7|.|TRBJ2-6
TGTGCTAGCAGCTTAGACAGTTCTGGGGCCAACGTCCTGACTTTC
CASSLDSSGANVLTF
>.|TRBV7-2|.|TRBJ1-3
TGTGCCAGCAGCTTAGGGGCGGGCTCTGGAAACACCATATATTTT
CASSLGAGSGNTIYF
>.|TRBV7-6|.|TRBJ2-1
TGTGCCAGCAGCTTAGCAGAGGGGACTTTAAATGAGCAGTTCTTC
CASSLAEGTLNEQFF
>.|TRBV19|.|TRBJ1-4
TGTGCCAGTAGTCTCCTCGGGACCGTGAGGAATGAAAAACTGTTTTTT
CASSLLGTVRNEKLFF
>.|TRBV5-1|.|TRBJ2-6
TGCGCCAGCAGCTTGGAACCAGGGACCGGGGCCAACGTCCTGACTTTC
CASSLEPGTGANVLTF
>.|TRBV28|.|TRBJ2-7
TGTGCCAGCAGTCCGGGCTTTCAAGTCTACGAGCAGTACTTC
CASSPGFQVYEQYF
>.|TRBV5-1|.|TRBJ2-3
TGCGCCAGCAGCTTTGAGGTGGAGCAGTATTTT
CASSFEVEQYF